These 22 T cell receptor beta chains came from one sample sequenced in a study of shared clonotypes between healthy human individuals. TCRdb's copy holds only in-frame clones and misses some; the assay was immunoSEQ multiplex PCR. Of 950,000 to 1,300,000 clones in the sample, 60% to 80% are singletons; the top ten hold nearly 1.5%. The sample taken for sequencing was memory CD4+ T cells sorted from blood. Subset defined: CD45RA-negative fraction. All receptors derive from a man in his late teens or twenties in good health.

The V gene is TRBV6-6, the J gene TRBJ2-7; D may be TRBD1 (6 bases). CDR1 is MNHNY and CDR2 is SVGAGI in the germline V gene (reference sequence). This CDR3 comprises 14 residues. Between the trimmed V and J ends, which lost 7 bases and 0 bases, there was a span of 13 bases. This CDR3 is CASKRGTNSYEQYF. Here the CDR3 DNA reads TGTGCCAGCAAGAGAGGGACAAACTCCTACGAGCAGTACTTC.

This clone turned up a few times. V and J are TRBV18 and TRBJ2-5; perhaps TRBD2 as D (6 bases). Germline lookup yields CDR1 KGHSH and CDR2 LQKENI. This CDR3 is built from 14 residues. V lost 0 bases, J lost 3 bases, and 8 bases lay in between. The chain's CDR3 is CASSPPVAEETQYF. The CDR3 nucleotides are TGTGCCAGCTCACCACCAGTAGCGGAAGAGACCCAGTACTTC.

Only a few counts were recorded for this clone. The chain recombines TRBV7-8 with TRBJ1-5, with a tentative D call TRBD1 (5 bases). Per germline, CDR1 SGHVS and CDR2 FQNEAQ. Trimming removed 1 base at V and 5 bases at J, with 9 bases between. CDR3 length equals 14 residues. CDR3 nucleotide sequence: TGTGCCAGCAGCTTAGGGAAAGGGGATCAGCCCCAGCATTTT. This sequence encodes CASSLGKGDQPQHF.

A few counts support this clone. The chain employs TRBV2 and TRBJ1-6; D is possibly TRBD1 (5 bases). The CDR3 runs 15 residues. From germline, CDR1 is SNHLY and CDR2 FYNNEI. The V gene lost 2 bases and the J gene lost 7 bases, with 12 bases spanning the gap. In DNA, the CDR3 is TGTGCCAGCAGTGAAATCGGGACTGCCAATTCACCCCTCCACTTT. Amino acid sequence: CASSEIGTANSPLHF.

This clone has a single count. Other DNA sequences in the same sample also yield this CDR3. The genes are TRBV5-1 and TRBJ2-7; D is possibly TRBD1 (6 bases). The CDR3 runs to 15 residues. V lost 0 bases to trimming and J lost 2 bases, with 12 bases between them. Germline V CDR1 and CDR2: SGHRS, YFSETQ. CDR3 nucleotide sequence: TGCGCCAGCAGCTTGGATGGGGGCCCAACCTACGAGCAGTACTTC. Translation: CASSLDGGPTYEQYF.

V and J are TRBV10-3 and TRBJ1-3, with 8 bases aligning to TRBD1. The CDR3 extends over 16 amino acids. Germline assignment: CDR1 ENHRY and CDR2 SYGVKD. The J segment lost 3 bases and the V segment lost 3 bases, leaving 7 bases of the junction unmatched. The CDR3 region has the DNA TGTGCCATCAGTGAAGGGGGACAGGTTATTGGAAACACCATATATTTT. This codes for CAISEGGQVIGNTIYF.

V gene TRBV2 combines with J gene TRBJ2-4, with 9 bases matching TRBD1. The ends lost 4 bases at V and 8 bases at J; junction bases unmatched: 6. This CDR3 spans 14 amino acids. Germline V CDR1 and CDR2: SNHLY, FYNNEI. The CDR3 loop reads CASSATGGVYIQYF. Written as DNA, the CDR3 is TGTGCCAGCAGTGCGACAGGGGGTGTTTACATTCAGTACTTC.

This clone has at least ten counts. The V gene is TRBV11-2, the J gene TRBJ2-1; 9 nucleotides line up with TRBD1. Germline V gives CDR1 SGHAT, CDR2 FQNNGV. The CDR3 consists of 15 residues. The V gene end was trimmed by 5 bases and the J gene end by 4 bases; junction bases not matched to a gene: 6. The CDR3 spells CASSASGTGYNEQFF. The CDR3 region has the DNA TGTGCCAGCAGCGCATCCGGGACAGGGTACAATGAGCAGTTCTTC.

V gene TRBV11-1 combines with J gene TRBJ1-1, with 12 bases matching TRBD1. Germline V gives CDR1 SGHAT, CDR2 FQDESV (reference sequence). The CDR3 is 16 residues long. The V gene end was trimmed by 3 bases and the J gene end by 3 bases; junction bases not matched to a gene: 5. The CDR3 DNA reads as TGTGCCAGCAGCTTGGGACAGGGGGCCGGATACACTGAAGCTTTCTTT. Translating it yields CASSLGQGAGYTEAFF.

J is TRBJ1-1 and V is TRBV10-3; D is undetermined. V lost 6 bases to trimming and J lost 1 base, with 9 bases between them. The germline gives CDR1 ENHRY, CDR2 SYGVKD. This CDR3 comprises 13 residues. CDR3 bases: TGTGCCATCAGGGGCACCTCGAACACTGAAGCTTTCTTT. Its translation: CAIRGTSNTEAFF.

The genes are TRBV28 and TRBJ1-2; D possibly corresponds to TRBD1 (6 bases). The CDR3 extends over 12 amino acids. CDR1 and CDR2 (germline): MDHEN, SYDVKM. V lost 8 bases and J lost 4, with 11 bases in between. The CDR3 DNA reads TGTGCCAGCGTGCGGACAGCCTATGGCTACACCTTC. This codes for CASVRTAYGYTF.

The chain has TRBV7-2 and TRBJ2-7, with D possibly TRBD2 on 5 matching bases. Germline-derived CDR1 and CDR2 are SGHTA and FQGNSA. V was cut by 4 bases and J by 5 bases, with 15 bases left in between. The CDR3 spans 14 residues. The CDR3 spells CASSSPIGLNEQYF. The DNA for the CDR3 is TGTGCCAGCAGCTCCCCCATAGGACTTAACGAGCAGTACTTC. Using reference TRBV7-2 and TRBJ2-7 for the parts outside the CDR3, the full variable domain is GAGVSQSPSNKVTEKGKDVELRCDPISGHTALYWYRQSLGQGLEFLIYFQGNSAPDKSGLPSDRFSAERTGGSVSTLTIQRTQQEDSAVYLCASSSPIGLNEQYFGPGTRLTVT.

This clone was recorded many times. The V and J genes are TRBV5-8 and TRBJ2-1; TRBD2 agrees at 10 bases. The CDR3 spans 15 residues. V lost 9 bases to trimming and J lost 0 bases; unmatched junction nucleotides: 6. Per the germline V gene, CDR1 is SGHTS and CDR2 is YDEGEE. In nucleotides, the CDR3 is TGTGCCACAAGGACTAGCGGCAGCTCCTACAATGAGCAGTTCTTC. This gives the protein CATRTSGSSYNEQFF.

The gene calls are TRBV27 and TRBJ2-1; 11 bases map to TRBD2. V lost 8 bases and J lost 4; bases outside the gene matches: 7. This CDR3 is built from 15 residues. Germline CDR1 reads MNHEY; CDR2 reads SMNVEV (reference sequence). The CDR3 loop reads CASRLAGGGYNEQFF. CDR3 in DNA: TGTGCCAGCCGCCTAGCGGGGGGCGGGTACAATGAGCAGTTCTTC.

As regards this clone: Other DNA sequences within the sample encode an identical CDR3. CDR3 amino acids: CASSFQRGGETQYF. The CDR3, as DNA: TGTGCCAGCAGTTTTCAGCGGGGAGGAGAGACCCAGTACTTC. The chain recombines TRBV28 with TRBJ2-5, with 7 bases identical to TRBD2. The J segment lost 4 bases and the V segment lost 3 bases, leaving 5 bases of the junction unmatched. Germline values: CDR1 MDHEN, CDR2 SYDVKM. This CDR3 is 14 amino acids long.

This clone has just one count. CDR3 sequence (DNA): TGTGCCAGCAGCCCCGGACATACGAACACCGGGGAGCTGTTTTTT. Protein product: CASSPGHTNTGELFF. The chain joins TRBV11-3 to TRBJ2-2, with a tentative D call TRBD1 (5 bases). V lost 5 bases to trimming and J lost 0 bases, with 10 bases between them. This CDR3 contains 15 residues. The germline V gene encodes CDR1 SGHNT and CDR2 YENEEA.

In its sample, this clone was seen a few times. The chain couples TRBV6-5 to TRBJ1-2; D might be TRBD1 (5 bases). CDR1 MNHEY and CDR2 SVGAGI come from the germline V gene. Deletions cut 6 bases from V and 7 bases from J, with 21 bases between. The CDR3 consists of 15 residues. The CDR3 spells CASSQGGRHAGGYTF. DNA of the CDR3: TGTGCCAGCAGCCAGGGTGGACGACACGCCGGTGGCTACACCTTC.

With respect to this clone: Distinct nucleotide sequences in the sample also encode this CDR3. The J gene is TRBJ1-5, the V gene TRBV6-5; D might be TRBD1 (6 bases). This CDR3 comprises 15 residues. Trimming stripped 2 bases from V and 0 bases from J, with 8 bases between. Germline assignment: CDR1 MNHEY and CDR2 SVGAGI. The CDR3 DNA reads as TGTGCCAGCAGTTACCTAGGGGGTAGCAATCAGCCCCAGCATTTT. This codes for CASSYLGGSNQPQHF.

V usage is TRBV7-3 and J usage is TRBJ2-6; no definite D call. This CDR3 region has 13 residues. V lost 5 bases and J lost 4, with 6 bases in between. Germline CDR1 SGHTA, CDR2 FQGTGA. The CDR3 DNA reads as TGTGCCAGCAGCCAACAGGGGGCCAACGTCCTGACTTTC. It specifies CASSQQGANVLTF.

The chain couples TRBV11-3 to TRBJ1-6; D gene ambiguous. The CDR3 length is 13 residues. The germline V gene encodes CDR1 SGHNT and CDR2 YENEEA. Trimming shortened V by 5 bases and J by 7 bases, and 9 bases separated the two germline ends. The CDR3 loop reads CASSQAGNSPLHF. The CDR3 DNA reads TGTGCCAGCAGCCAAGCAGGCAATTCACCCCTCCACTTT.

V gene TRBV12-5 combines with J gene TRBJ1-2; weak D call: TRBD1 (6 bases). CDR1 and CDR2 from the germline V gene are LGHNT and FRNRAP. V lost 6 bases and J 0 bases, leaving 17 bases between the germline ends. The CDR3 has 16 residues. CDR3 loop: CASGQTGSNSNYGYTF. CDR3 nucleotides: TGTGCTAGTGGCCAGACAGGCTCAAACTCTAACTATGGCTACACCTTC.

The V call is TRBV6-1, the J call TRBJ1-2; the match to TRBD1 covers 10 bases. Losses at the gene ends were 6 bases for V and 3 bases for J; bases not matched to a gene: 7. The CDR3 length is 15 residues. Germline V gene sequence: CDR1 MNHNS, CDR2 SASEGT. CDR3 region: CASRRTGGYDYGYTF. The CDR3 DNA reads TGTGCCAGCAGGCGGACAGGGGGGTACGACTATGGCTACACCTTC.